Sequencing of this TCR beta chain was carried out in a study of control samples from healthy donors and cancer patients. This clone has only a few counts. The junction shows a germline mismatch at one end, possibly a read error. The CDR3 consists of 12 residues. Looked up from germline, CDR1 is GTSNPN and CDR2 is SVGIG (reference sequence). The assay was immunoSEQ multiplex PCR, and TCRdb's table has in-frame clones only and misses some. The sample has about 85,000 clones, about 90% seen once. The sequencing sample was made of blood. The chain uses TRBV30 and TRBJ2-7, with 9 bases fitting TRBD1. This sequence originates from a man aged 50 to 60 in good health. The DNA of the CDR3 is TGTGCCGGGAGGCCCCGGACAGGGGTCTTGCACTTC. As protein: CAGRPRTGVLHF.